One sample yielded the 11 T cell receptor beta chains listed below, sequenced in a study of OX40 agonist ivuxolimab in advanced cancers. TCRdb's table, derived via immunoSEQ multiplex PCR, lists solely in-frame clones and lacks some. This table has tens of thousands of clones, over 75% appearing once. Source: CD4+ or CD8+ T cells sorted from blood, taken in a trial of the OX40 agonist ivuxolimab. The receptors originated from an adult with an advanced solid tumor such as melanoma, head and neck, liver or kidney cancer.

CDR3 amino acids: CASSQDSGASGNTIYF. The CDR3, as DNA: TGCGCCAGCAGCCAAGACTCCGGGGCCTCTGGAAACACCATATATTTT. The chain joins TRBV4-1 to TRBJ1-3; TRBD1 is a possible D gene (5 bases). Trimming cost V 0 bases and J 0 bases, with 9 bases left between them. The germline CDR1 and CDR2 sequences are MGHRA and YSYEKL. The CDR3 contains 16 residues.

This sequence joins TRBV13 and TRBJ2-1, with D perhaps TRBD1 or TRBD2 (5 bases each). The CDR3 is 11 residues long. Germline CDR1 PRHDT, CDR2 FYEKMQ (reference sequence). The V and J ends lost 4 bases and 11 bases respectively, with 9 bases between them. CDR3 in amino acids: CASSSGTQQFF. The CDR3 coding sequence is TGTGCCAGCAGCTCCGGGACGCAGCAGTTCTTC.

This chain links TRBV7-7 with TRBJ2-6; TRBD2 matches at 9 bases. Trimming took 6 bases from V and 1 from J; bases not matched to a gene: 16. Per the germline V gene, CDR1 is SSHAT and CDR2 is FNYEAQ (reference sequence). CDR3 length: 20 residues. This chain's CDR3 is CASRQNRAGGAGSGANVLTF. CDR3 coding DNA: TGTGCCAGCAGGCAAAATCGAGCGGGGGGAGCCGGGTCTGGGGCCAACGTCCTGACTTTC. The full variable domain, rest sourced from reference TRBV7-7 and TRBJ2-6, is GAGVSQSPRYKVTKRGQDVTLRCDPISSHATLYWYQQALGQGPEFLTYFNYEAQPDKSGLPSDRFSAERPEGSISTLTIQRTEQRDSAMYRCASRQNRAGGAGSGANVLTFGAGSRLTVL.

The CDR3 DNA follows: TGCGCCAGCAGCCTACTAGCGGGGGGAGGAACAGATACGCAGTATTTT. Its protein product is CASSLLAGGGTDTQYF. This sequence joins TRBV5-1 and TRBJ2-3; 12 nucleotides match TRBD2. After removal of 4 bases from V and 3 bases from J, the junction contained 6 bases not matched to a gene. The CDR3 has 16 residues. The V gene's germline CDR1 is SGHRS and CDR2 YFSETQ.

The chain employs TRBV7-3 and TRBJ1-1; no clear D gene. CDR1 and CDR2 (germline): SGHTA, FQGTGA. This CDR3 has 13 residues. Trimming removed 2 bases from V and 1 base from J, with 5 bases in between. Here the CDR3 DNA reads TGTGCCAGCAGCTTATCAGGGAACACTGAAGCTTTCTTT. Translating gives CASSLSGNTEAFF. Filled out from reference TRBV7-3 and TRBJ1-1, the complete variable domain reads GAGVSQTPSNKVTEKGKYVELRCDPISGHTALYWYRQSLGQGPEFLIYFQGTGAADDSGLPNDRFFAVRPEGSVSTLKIQRTERGDSAVYLCASSLSGNTEAFFGQGTRLTVV.

The V and J genes are TRBV19 and TRBJ1-6; a weak D match, TRBD1 (6 bases). Trimming stripped 3 bases from V and 6 bases from J, with 12 bases between. The CDR3 extends over 15 amino acids. Germline V gene data show CDR1 as LNHDA and CDR2 as SQIVND (reference sequence). The CDR3 region is CASSIRGGTNSPLHF. The DNA of the CDR3 is TGTGCCAGTAGTATTAGGGGGGGAACTAATTCACCCCTCCACTTT.

The chain joins TRBV4-2 to TRBJ1-2; D is unclear. Germline loops: CDR1 LGHNA, CDR2 YNFKEQ. The CDR3 has 16 residues. Trimming shortened V by 0 bases and J by 1 base, and 12 bases separated the two germline ends. The CDR3 protein is CASSQELTVFNYGYTF. CDR3 nucleotides: TGTGCCAGCAGCCAAGAGCTCACGGTTTTTAACTATGGCTACACCTTC.

The rearrangement links TRBV5-4 to TRBJ2-5; TRBD1 agrees at 9 bases. The ends lost 4 bases at V and 5 bases at J; junction bases unmatched: 9. Germline CDR1 and CDR2: SGHNT and YYREEE (reference sequence). The CDR3 contains 15 residues. The CDR3 spells CASSPRTGVRETQYF. CDR3 nucleotides: TGTGCCAGCAGCCCTAGGACAGGGGTACGGGAGACCCAGTACTTC. Full variable domain (outside the CDR3, taken from reference TRBV5-4 and TRBJ2-5): ETGVTQSPTHLIKTRGQQVTLRCSSQSGHNTVSWYQQALGQGPQFIFQYYREEENGRGNFPPRFSGLQFPNYSSELNVNALELDDSALYLCASSPRTGVRETQYFGPGTRLLVL.

The chain recombines TRBV5-3 with TRBJ2-3; 7 bases agree with TRBD2. TRBV5-3 is an ORF, with its function uncertain. This CDR3 is 14 amino acids long. Trimming cost V 4 bases and J 2 bases; bases outside gene matches: 4. The CDR3 sequence: CARSGRDPTDTQYF. Written as DNA, the CDR3 is TGTGCCAGAAGCGGGAGGGACCCCACAGATACGCAGTATTTT.

The rearrangement uses TRBV7-2 and TRBJ1-5; D remains ambiguous. V lost 5 bases and J lost 9, with 11 bases in between. The CDR3 extends over 12 amino acids. Germline values: CDR1 SGHTA, CDR2 FQGNSA. The CDR3, as DNA: TGTGCCAGCAGCCACCCCCTAGGGCCCCAGCATTTT. It specifies CASSHPLGPQHF. The complete variable domain, with remaining parts taken from reference TRBV7-2 and TRBJ1-5, reads GAGVSQSPSNKVTEKGKDVELRCDPISGHTALYWYRQSLGQGLEFLIYFQGNSAPDKSGLPSDRFSAERTGGSVSTLTIQRTQQEDSAVYLCASSHPLGPQHFGDGTRLSIL.

The CDR3 coding sequence is TGCGCCAGCAGAAGAACATGGGGGAAAAGCTTGAGCAATCAGCCCCAGCATTTT. It translates to CASRRTWGKSLSNQPQHF. The J gene is TRBJ1-5, the V gene TRBV4-1; maybe TRBD1 (5 bases). The V end was cut by 6 bases, the J end by 1 base, with 22 bases between. CDR1 is MGHRA and CDR2 is YSYEKL in the germline V gene. This CDR3 region has 18 residues.